The 27 T cell receptor beta chains reported below all come from one sample, sequenced in a study of T cells in Graves' hyperthyroidism and ophthalmopathy. Researchers amplified the TCR beta CDR3 regions from RNA transcripts. First-round RT-PCR targeting the TCR CDR3 was performed with the HTBI primer set. TCRdb called the multiplex PCR reads again in MiXCR, with one record for every CDR3 protein. The sample records about 24,000 distinct CDR3 sequences, around 54% being singletons. The source material was blood. These receptors all stem from a woman between 40 and 50 years old with Graves' hyperthyroidism that later progressed to Graves' ophthalmopathy.

The chain carries TRBV7-8 and TRBJ2-7; 10 nucleotides match TRBD2. The CDR3 has 15 residues. The ends lost 3 bases at V and 2 bases at J; junction bases unmatched: 4. Germline lookup yields CDR1 SGHVS and CDR2 FQNEAQ. CDR3 bases: TGTGCCAGCAGCTTCACCGGGACTAGCGCCTACGAGCAGTACTTC. Translating it yields CASSFTGTSAYEQYF.

Judged by abundance, this clonotype is medium-sized (0.01 to 0.1%). The rearrangement links TRBV2 to TRBJ1-4; maybe TRBD1 (5 bases). From germline, CDR1 is SNHLY and CDR2 FYNNEI. The CDR3 has 13 residues. With 7 bases removed from V and 6 bases from J, the gap between germline ends came to 12 bases. CDR3 protein: CASTRGAYEKLFF. CDR3 nucleotide sequence: TGTGCCAGCACACGGGGCGCGTATGAAAAACTGTTTTTT.

In its sample, this clonotype ranks as medium-sized. V and J are TRBV25-1 and TRBJ2-5, with unresolved D. V lost 2 bases and J lost 7, with 8 bases in between. Germline CDR1 MGHDK, CDR2 SYGVNS. This CDR3 contains 12 residues. CDR3 sequence reads: CASSEAVGTQYF. For the CDR3, the DNA is TGTGCCAGCAGTGAAGCAGTAGGGACCCAGTACTTC.

This clonotype was counted ten times or more. The V and J genes are TRBV12-3 or TRBV12-4 and TRBJ2-5, with 10 bases lining up with TRBD1. CDR3 length: 13 residues. V lost 7 bases and J lost 5; bases outside the gene matches: 4. CDR3 loop: CASTGTGVETQYF. DNA of the CDR3: TGTGCCAGCACAGGGACAGGGGTCGAGACCCAGTACTTC.

This clonotype was picked up one time. The CDR3 spells CSARVWSSGRETQYF. Here the CDR3 DNA reads TGCAGTGCTAGAGTATGGTCTAGCGGGAGGGAGACCCAGTACTTC. The rearrangement uses TRBV20-1 and TRBJ2-5, with TRBD2 matching over 11 bases. CDR1 is DFQATT, CDR2 SNEGSKA, per germline (reference sequence). With V trimmed by 1 base and J by 5 bases, 6 bases remained unmatched. The CDR3 consists of 15 residues.

The rearrangement uses TRBV11-2 and TRBJ1-1; D gene uncertain. From germline, CDR1 is SGHAT and CDR2 FQNNGV. This CDR3 comprises 14 residues. V was trimmed by 4 bases and J by 10 bases, leaving 19 bases between them. CDR3 DNA: TGTGCCAGCAGCTCGCTTGAAGGGCCAGTGGGAGCTTTCTTT. This translates into CASSSLEGPVGAFF.

The V gene is TRBV4-2, the J gene TRBJ2-7; perhaps D is TRBD1 or TRBD2 (5 bases each). Trimming cost V 1 base and J 2 bases, with 15 bases left between them. The CDR3 consists of 16 residues. Germline V lookup: CDR1 LGHNA, CDR2 YNFKEQ. The DNA for the CDR3 is TGTGCCAGCAGCCAAGGAGGGGCAGGAGCAACCTACGAGCAGTACTTC. Residues: CASSQGGAGATYEQYF.

This chain uses TRBV20-1 with TRBJ1-4; D is uncertain. Trimming removed 1 base from V and 5 bases from J, with 5 bases in between. The V gene's germline CDR1 is DFQATT and CDR2 SNEGSKA (reference sequence). The CDR3 extends over 12 amino acids. The CDR3 region has the DNA TGCAGTGCTAGAGGGGCCAATGAAAAACTGTTTTTT. Translated: CSARGANEKLFF.

This clonotype showed up just a few times. The V call is TRBV19, the J call TRBJ2-7, with D unclear. CDR3 size: 12 residues. Trimming left V 4 bases short and J 4 bases short, with 8 bases between. Germline assignment: CDR1 LNHDA and CDR2 SQIVND (reference sequence). The CDR3 DNA reads as TGTGCCAGTAGTAGCCCTCGATACGAGCAGTACTTC. This sequence encodes CASSSPRYEQYF. The complete variable domain, with remaining parts taken from reference TRBV19 and TRBJ2-7, reads DGGITQSPKYLFRKEGQNVTLSCEQNLNHDAMYWYRQDPGQGLRLIYYSQIVNDFQKGDIAEGYSVSREKKESFPLTVTSAQKNPTAFYLCASSSPRYEQYFGPGTRLTVT.

In this sample, this clonotype turned up many times. Just one base apart from a much larger clone, this may be a read error. The CDR3 loop reads CASSLAGPGGLYEQYF. CDR3 in DNA: TGTGCCAGCAGCTTAGCTGGCCCTGGGGGCCTGTACGAGCAGTACTTC. The rearrangement links TRBV7-8 to TRBJ2-7; TRBD1 might be the D (6 bases). CDR1 and CDR2 from the germline V gene are SGHVS and FQNEAQ. The CDR3 spans 16 residues. V shed 0 bases and J shed 4 bases, with 16 bases lying between them.

This clonotype has more than one count but fewer than ten. This chain links TRBV27 with TRBJ2-2; a possible D gene is TRBD1 (6 bases). The germline V gene has CDR1 MNHEY and CDR2 SMNVEV (reference sequence). This CDR3 has 15 amino acids. V was shortened by 9 bases and J by 1 base, with 15 bases between the two germline ends. The CDR3 reads CASKRGQLNTGELFF. CDR3 nucleotide sequence: TGTGCCAGTAAACGAGGACAGCTGAACACCGGGGAGCTGTTTTTT.

This clonotype was picked up a small number of times. The chain is built from TRBV15 and TRBJ1-2, with D unresolved. The CDR3 totals 14 residues. CDR1 is LNHNV and CDR2 is YYDKDF in the germline V gene (reference sequence). V gave up 0 bases and J gave up 5 bases, with 10 bases separating them. CDR3 in amino acids: CATSRDMDGYGYTF. The CDR3 region has the DNA TGTGCCACCAGCAGAGATATGGATGGGTATGGCTACACCTTC. Full variable domain (rest looked up from reference TRBV15 and TRBJ1-2): DAMVIQNPRYQVTQFGKPVTLSCSQTLNHNVMYWYQQKSSQAPKLLFHYYDKDFNNEADTPDNFQSRRPNTSFCFLDIRSPGLGDTAMYLCATSRDMDGYGYTFGSGTRLTVV.

The chain links TRBV12-3 or TRBV12-4 to TRBJ2-6; 11 bases align to TRBD2. J lost 2 bases, V lost 7 bases, and 7 bases had no gene match. The CDR3 has 17 amino acids. CDR3 sequence: CASTSGLAGPGANVLTF. In nucleotides, the CDR3 is TGTGCCAGCACCTCCGGACTAGCGGGCCCTGGGGCCAACGTCCTGACTTTC.

A remark on this clonotype: A much larger clone is a single base away; this may be a read error. V is TRBV5-4 and J is TRBJ2-1, with 7 positions matching TRBD2. There are 15 residues in the CDR3. The V gene's germline CDR1 is SGHNT and CDR2 YYREEE (reference sequence). The CDR3 loop is CAGSFGGTNYDEQFF. CDR3 nucleotide sequence: TGTGCCGGCAGCTTCGGGGGGACGAATTACGATGAGCAGTTCTTC.

This chain links TRBV29-1 with TRBJ1-2; no definite D call. In germline, CDR1 is SQVTM, CDR2 ANQGSEA. V gave up 8 bases and J gave up 0 bases, with 19 bases separating them. This CDR3 has 15 amino acids. DNA of the CDR3: TGCAGCATTTATCAGACGACCACTTCTAACTATGGCTACACCTTC. Encoded protein: CSIYQTTTSNYGYTF.

The CDR3 reads CASRDRDNYGYTF. The CDR3 nucleotides read TGTGCCAGCCGGGACAGAGATAACTATGGCTACACCTTC. The gene calls are TRBV7-9 and TRBJ1-2, with 7 bases matching TRBD1. V dropped 8 bases and J dropped 1; count of bases not matched to a gene: 4. The CDR3 runs to 13 residues. Germline CDR1 reads SEHNR; CDR2 reads FQNEAQ (reference sequence).

This clonotype was recorded many times. A much larger clonotype is one base distant, so this may be a read error. This CDR3 reads CASSQDPGTRAYEQYF. In DNA form, the CDR3 reads TGCGCCAGCAGCCAAGATCCTGGGACTAGGGCCTACGAGCAGTACTTC. The chain has TRBV4-1 and TRBJ2-7; 8 nucleotides match TRBD2. This CDR3 region has 16 residues. Germline CDR1 is MGHRA and CDR2 is YSYEKL. Unmatched junction bases numbered 6, after V lost 0 bases and J lost 2 bases.

The V gene is TRBV7-3, the J gene TRBJ1-5, with D perhaps TRBD1 (6 bases). The CDR3 extends over 17 amino acids. Germline V gene sequence: CDR1 SGHTA, CDR2 FQGTGA. V lost 5 bases, J lost 3 bases, and 20 bases lay in between. Here the CDR3 reads CASSETGTWGHNQPQHF. In nucleotides, the CDR3 is TGTGCCAGCAGCGAGACCGGGACTTGGGGACACAATCAGCCCCAGCATTTT.

The V gene is TRBV2, the J gene TRBJ2-7, with D perhaps assigned TRBD1 or TRBD2 (5 bases each). This CDR3 spans 14 amino acids. Germline V gene lookup returns CDR1 SNHLY and CDR2 FYNNEI. Trimming removed 5 bases at V and 0 bases at J, with 11 bases between. This chain's CDR3 is CASSSRGGSYEQYF. CDR3 sequence (DNA): TGTGCCAGCAGTTCCCGTGGGGGCTCCTACGAGCAGTACTTC.

This clonotype has only a few counts. This sequence joins TRBV2 and TRBJ2-1; D perhaps matches TRBD1 (6 bases). The CDR3 spans 13 residues. V lost 2 bases, J lost 9 bases, and 11 bases lay in between. The V gene's germline CDR1 is SNHLY and CDR2 FYNNEI. The CDR3 is CASSEWDKSEQFF. The CDR3, as DNA: TGTGCCAGCAGTGAATGGGACAAGAGTGAGCAGTTCTTC.

V usage is TRBV14 and J usage is TRBJ2-5; D gene unclear. V was shortened by 3 bases and J by 2 bases, with 16 bases between the two germline ends. CDR1 is SGHDN, CDR2 FVKESK, per germline. The CDR3 is made up of 16 amino acids. The CDR3 loop reads CASSQGRLMNQETQYF. The CDR3 DNA is TGTGCCAGCAGCCAGGGTCGGCTGATGAATCAAGAGACCCAGTACTTC.

This rearrangement joins TRBV20-1 to TRBJ2-7; D possibly uses TRBD1 or TRBD2 (5 bases each). Trimming cost V 1 base and J 1 base, with 11 bases left between them. The germline V gene has CDR1 DFQATT and CDR2 SNEGSKA (reference sequence). The CDR3 extends over 14 amino acids. CDR3 nucleotide sequence: TGCAGTGCTAGAGTAGGGACCTCTTCCTACGAGCAGTACTTC. It is translated as CSARVGTSSYEQYF.

The chain joins TRBV19 to TRBJ2-1; 10 bases line up with TRBD2. CDR1 and CDR2 from the germline V gene are LNHDA and SQIVND (reference sequence). The CDR3 runs to 15 residues. Losses at the gene ends were 2 bases for V and 5 bases for J; bases not matched to a gene: 3. The CDR3 is CASSIMGLANNEQFF. CDR3 DNA sequence: TGTGCCAGTAGTATAATGGGACTAGCGAACAATGAGCAGTTCTTC.

This clonotype was recorded a few times. The CDR3 DNA is TGTGCCAGCAGCGAACCGCGAGCGGGTGACAACGAGCAGTACTTC. Protein: CASSEPRAGDNEQYF. This sequence joins TRBV7-8 and TRBJ2-7, with D maybe TRBD2 (6 bases). V shed 5 bases and J shed 5 bases, with 19 bases lying between them. Germline assignment: CDR1 SGHVS and CDR2 FQNEAQ. This CDR3 contains 15 residues.

This clonotype was picked up one time. V gene TRBV5-4 combines with J gene TRBJ2-2; the D is unclear. Germline V gene data show CDR1 as SGHNT and CDR2 as YYREEE (reference sequence). Deletions cut 4 bases from V and 1 base from J, with 8 bases between. The CDR3 has 14 amino acids. The CDR3 sequence: CASSDPRNTGELFF. CDR3 in DNA: TGTGCCAGCAGCGATCCCCGGAACACCGGGGAGCTGTTTTTT.

This clonotype was recorded at least ten times. The chain is built from TRBV7-2 and TRBJ2-5; D call uncertain. The germline V gene encodes CDR1 SGHTA and CDR2 FQGNSA. Trimming pared 5 bases from V and 1 base from J, leaving 14 bases between. This CDR3 spans 15 amino acids. The chain's CDR3 is CASSRKRHLQETQYF. Written as DNA, the CDR3 is TGTGCCAGCAGCCGAAAGAGACACCTCCAAGAGACCCAGTACTTC.

In this sample, this clonotype is medium-sized. The V and J genes are TRBV25-1 and TRBJ1-2; D might be TRBD1 (5 bases). V was clipped by 3 bases and J by 4 bases, with 9 bases between them. CDR3 length: 13 residues. CDR1 and CDR2 (germline): MGHDK, SYGVNS. CDR3 amino acids: CASSEGVVYGYTF. The CDR3 DNA sequence: TGTGCCAGCAGTGAGGGGGTCGTCTATGGCTACACCTTC.